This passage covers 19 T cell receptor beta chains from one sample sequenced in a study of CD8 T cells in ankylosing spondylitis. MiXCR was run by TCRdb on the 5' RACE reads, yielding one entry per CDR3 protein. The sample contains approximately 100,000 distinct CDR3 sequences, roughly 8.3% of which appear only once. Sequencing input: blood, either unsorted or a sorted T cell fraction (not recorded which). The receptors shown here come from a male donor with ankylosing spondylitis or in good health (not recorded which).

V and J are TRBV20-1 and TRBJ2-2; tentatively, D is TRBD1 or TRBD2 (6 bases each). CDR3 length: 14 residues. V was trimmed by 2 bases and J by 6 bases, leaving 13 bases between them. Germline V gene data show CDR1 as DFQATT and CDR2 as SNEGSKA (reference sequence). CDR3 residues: CSARFSGQPGELFF. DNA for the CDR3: TGCAGTGCTAGATTTAGCGGACAGCCCGGGGAGCTGTTTTTT.

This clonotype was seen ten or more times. The CDR3 loop is CASSQRPPGANVLTF. The CDR3 DNA is TGCGCCAGCAGCCAACGCCCTCCTGGGGCCAACGTCCTGACTTTC. V gene TRBV4-3 combines with J gene TRBJ2-6; D gene ambiguous. Trimming shortened V by 2 bases and J by 2 bases, and 7 bases separated the two germline ends. Germline loops: CDR1 LGHNA, CDR2 YSLEER. This CDR3 spans 15 amino acids.

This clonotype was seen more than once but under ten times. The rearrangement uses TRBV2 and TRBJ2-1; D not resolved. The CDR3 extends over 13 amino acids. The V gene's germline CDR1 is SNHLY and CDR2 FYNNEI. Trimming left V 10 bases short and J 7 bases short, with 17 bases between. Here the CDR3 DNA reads TGTGCCAACACGTTTATCAGGAGAAATGAGCAGTTCTTC. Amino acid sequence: CANTFIRRNEQFF.

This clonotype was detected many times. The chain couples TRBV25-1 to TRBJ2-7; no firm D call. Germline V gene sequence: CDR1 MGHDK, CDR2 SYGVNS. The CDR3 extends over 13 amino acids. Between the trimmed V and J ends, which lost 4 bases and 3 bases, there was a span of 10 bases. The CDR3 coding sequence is TGTGCCAGCAGTGTCGGTTCGGGCTACGAGCAGTACTTC. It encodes CASSVGSGYEQYF.

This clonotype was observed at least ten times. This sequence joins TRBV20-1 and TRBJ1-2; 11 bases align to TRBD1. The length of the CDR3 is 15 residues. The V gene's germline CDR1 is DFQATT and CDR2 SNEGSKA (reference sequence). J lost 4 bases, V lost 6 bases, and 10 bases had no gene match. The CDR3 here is CSARRGGTGGYGYTF. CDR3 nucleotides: TGCAGTGCGAGACGGGGCGGGACAGGGGGCTATGGCTACACCTTC.

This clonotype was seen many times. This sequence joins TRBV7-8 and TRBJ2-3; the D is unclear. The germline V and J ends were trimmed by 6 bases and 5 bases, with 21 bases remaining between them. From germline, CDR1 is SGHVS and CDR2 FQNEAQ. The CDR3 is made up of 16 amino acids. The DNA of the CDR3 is TGTGCCAGCAGTCGTGACCGCGTGCTTCTGAGAGATACGCAGTATTTT. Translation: CASSRDRVLLRDTQYF.

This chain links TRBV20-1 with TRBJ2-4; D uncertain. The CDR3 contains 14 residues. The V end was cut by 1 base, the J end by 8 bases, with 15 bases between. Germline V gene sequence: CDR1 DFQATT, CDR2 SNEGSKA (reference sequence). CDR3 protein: CSARVGLSGDIQYF. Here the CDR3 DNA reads TGCAGTGCTAGAGTCGGTTTGAGTGGTGACATTCAGTACTTC.

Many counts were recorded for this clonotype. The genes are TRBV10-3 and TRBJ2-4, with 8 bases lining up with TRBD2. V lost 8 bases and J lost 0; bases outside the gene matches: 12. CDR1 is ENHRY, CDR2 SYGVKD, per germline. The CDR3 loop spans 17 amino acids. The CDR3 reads CAIASREGPIAKNIQYF. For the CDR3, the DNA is TGTGCCATCGCCTCCCGGGAGGGCCCCATAGCCAAAAACATTCAGTACTTC.

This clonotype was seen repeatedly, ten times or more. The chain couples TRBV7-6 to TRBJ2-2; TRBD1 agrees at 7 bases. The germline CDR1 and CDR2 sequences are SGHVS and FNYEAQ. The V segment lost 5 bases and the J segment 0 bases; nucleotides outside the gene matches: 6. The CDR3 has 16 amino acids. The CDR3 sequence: CASSQIQGSNTGELFF. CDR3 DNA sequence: TGTGCCAGCAGCCAAATACAGGGGTCGAACACCGGGGAGCTGTTTTTT.

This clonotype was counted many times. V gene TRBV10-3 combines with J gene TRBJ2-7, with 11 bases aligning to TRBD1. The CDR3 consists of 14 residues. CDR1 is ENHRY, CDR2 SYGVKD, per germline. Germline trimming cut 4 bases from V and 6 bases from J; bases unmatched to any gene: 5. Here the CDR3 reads CAISGTGGESEQYF. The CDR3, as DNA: TGTGCCATCAGTGGGACAGGGGGCGAATCCGAGCAGTACTTC.

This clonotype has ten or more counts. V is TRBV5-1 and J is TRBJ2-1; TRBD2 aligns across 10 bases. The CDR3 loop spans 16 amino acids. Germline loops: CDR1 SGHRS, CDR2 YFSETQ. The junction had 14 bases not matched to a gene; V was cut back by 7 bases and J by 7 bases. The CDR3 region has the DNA TGCGCCAGCGCCCTTCGTTCTAGCGGGAGTTCAAATGAGCAGTTCTTC. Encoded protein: CASALRSSGSSNEQFF.

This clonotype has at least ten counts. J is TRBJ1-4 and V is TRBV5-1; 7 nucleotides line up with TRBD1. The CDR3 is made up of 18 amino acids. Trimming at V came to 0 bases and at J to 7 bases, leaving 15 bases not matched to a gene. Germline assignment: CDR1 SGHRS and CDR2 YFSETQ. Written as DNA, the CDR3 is TGCGCCAGCAGCTTGGACCGACAGGGACATAGTACGGGTGAAAAACTGTTTTTT. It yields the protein CASSLDRQGHSTGEKLFF.

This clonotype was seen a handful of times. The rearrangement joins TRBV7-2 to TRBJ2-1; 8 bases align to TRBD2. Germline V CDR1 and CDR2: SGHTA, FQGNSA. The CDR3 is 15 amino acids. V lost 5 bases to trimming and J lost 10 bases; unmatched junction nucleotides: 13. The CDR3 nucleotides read TGTGCCAGCAGCCCATGGGAGCGGGAGATCGGAGAGCAGTTCTTC. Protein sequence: CASSPWEREIGEQFF.

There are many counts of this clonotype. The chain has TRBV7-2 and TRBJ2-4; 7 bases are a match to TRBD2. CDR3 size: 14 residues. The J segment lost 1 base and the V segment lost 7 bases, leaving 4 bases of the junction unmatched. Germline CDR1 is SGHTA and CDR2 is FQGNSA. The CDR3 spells CASTQLAAKNIQYF. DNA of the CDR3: TGTGCCAGCACCCAACTAGCGGCCAAAAACATTCAGTACTTC.

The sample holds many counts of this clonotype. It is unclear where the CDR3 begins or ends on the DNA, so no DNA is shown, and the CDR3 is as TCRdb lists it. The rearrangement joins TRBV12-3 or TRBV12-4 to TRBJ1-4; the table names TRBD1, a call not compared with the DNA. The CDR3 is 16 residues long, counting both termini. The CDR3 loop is CASSSSIGQGGEKLFF.

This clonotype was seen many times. CDR3: CASSLTSGVDGQYF. In DNA form, the CDR3 reads TGTGCCAGCAGTTTGACTAGCGGGGTCGATGGGCAGTACTTC. The chain combines TRBV12-3 or TRBV12-4 with TRBJ2-7; 11 bases match TRBD2. CDR3 length: 14 amino acids. The V gene end was trimmed by 3 bases and the J gene end by 9 bases; junction bases not matched to a gene: 7.

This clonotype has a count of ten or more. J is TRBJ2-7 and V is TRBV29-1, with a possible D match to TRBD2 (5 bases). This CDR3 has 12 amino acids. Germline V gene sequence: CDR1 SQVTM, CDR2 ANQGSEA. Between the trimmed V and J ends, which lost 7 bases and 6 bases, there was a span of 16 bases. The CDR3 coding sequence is TGCAGCGCCCGGGATTCCGGGCCCGAGCAGTACTTC. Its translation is CSARDSGPEQYF.

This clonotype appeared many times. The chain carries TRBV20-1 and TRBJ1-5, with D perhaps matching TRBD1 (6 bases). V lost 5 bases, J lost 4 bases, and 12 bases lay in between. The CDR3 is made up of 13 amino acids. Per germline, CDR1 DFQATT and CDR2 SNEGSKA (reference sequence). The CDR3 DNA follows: TGCAGTGCTTTCGGGACACTGAATCAGCCCCAGCATTTT. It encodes CSAFGTLNQPQHF.

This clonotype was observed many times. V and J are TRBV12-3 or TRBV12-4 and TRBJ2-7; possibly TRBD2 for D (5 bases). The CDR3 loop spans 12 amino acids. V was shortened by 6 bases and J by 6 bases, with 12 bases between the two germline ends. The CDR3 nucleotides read TGTGCCAGCAGCTCGGGGAAGGGCGAGCAGTACTTC. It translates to CASSSGKGEQYF.